This entry describes one TCR beta chain. The specificity of this receptor is unknown. Base quality data are lacking; no much larger clone is found one base away. This entry comes from a study of cytomegalovirus exposure and HLA in healthy donors (dated by TCRdb to the late 2010s). Context from the whole study: An earlier analysis of approximately 550 of the donors reported about 290 Gb of sequence data and approximately 110 million unique TCR beta sequences from about 200 million T cells. An early release that covered several hundred HLA-typed donors contained 300 to 350 gigabases of sequencing data and tens of millions of unique TCR sequences. Of the roughly 400 genotyped donors, 81% were placed in the genetic ancestry cluster associated with self-reported Caucasian donors. The aim of the study was to test whether cataloging public T cell receptors could identify signatures of past pathogen exposure. The study used immunosequencing to profile the T cell repertoires of hundreds of subjects and linked those repertoires to cytomegalovirus serostatus. Besides the first cohort of roughly 660 subjects, a separate validation cohort made up of 120 different subjects was used. To predict cytomegalovirus infection status, the study brought together high-throughput TCR immunosequencing, statistical association of individual TCRs with disease status, and machine learning. To study patterns of TCR occurrence, a later analysis re-analyzed previously published TCR beta repertoires from under 750 donors and added high-resolution HLA genotyping. Rather than drawing on any new phenotypic data, the later analysis identified candidate immune exposures from TCR beta sequences and the way those sequences occurred across donors. An earlier analysis of approximately 580 of the donors used high-throughput TCR beta sequencing to judge whether each TCR beta V gene segment behaved as functional or pseudogenic. Donor age, sex, ethnicity and CMV serostatus were compiled alongside the repertoire data. Genome-wide SNP genotypes for about 65% of the 666 donors were used in a later genetic analysis, which treated that subset as a discovery cohort. Every repertoire in the discovery cohort had been generated on one and the same sequencing platform. HLA typing covered class I and class II loci at four-digit resolution. Typing coverage differed by locus: A, B, C, DRB1 and DQB1 were typed in roughly 620-630 donors, DQA1 in approximately 520, DPA1 in around 580, and DPB1 in about 450. A handful of DR-DQ haplotypes were handled as single units for association and clustering because linkage in the cohort was strong. Among roughly 370 genotyped donors of the cohort, an average of 235,054 unique TCR beta nucleotide sequences were sequenced per donor, about a sixth of them non-productive. General findings and caveats noted by the study authors: CMV serostatus was the only immune exposure information available for the cohort. The 87-base-pair reads could not distinguish some IMGT-functional V segments, including TRBV6-2 and TRBV6-3, so those segments were excluded. A later analysis found that HLA-associated TCR beta chains were more clonally expanded and had lower generation probabilities than equally common non-associated chains. A later genetic analysis associated a missense DCLRE1C variant with V-gene and J-gene trimming of TCR beta chains, and an independent cohort replicated the association. In both the original and validation cohorts, the classifier was reported to diagnose cytomegalovirus status with high specificity and sensitivity. At a false discovery rate of 0.05, a later analysis linked roughly 17,000 TCR beta sequences to specific HLA alleles. In a later analysis, TCR association rates were found to vary across HLA loci, with the most associated TCRs seen for DRB1 alleles and the fewest for HLA-C alleles. Three of the identified cytomegalovirus-associated TCR beta chains were confirmed in vitro to be specific for cytomegalovirus antigens. Presence/absence analyses assumed roughly uniform sequencing depth across donors, an assumption that may not hold. Broadly in line with IMGT annotations, most TCR beta V segments showed up in productive rearrangements about 87% or about 30% of the time in an earlier analysis of under 700 of the donors. According to a later genetic analysis, donors in an Asian-associated ancestry cluster had fewer N-insertions in productive TCRs than the approximately 650-donor mean. A further reported finding was that TCR beta sequences accurately predicted the HLA-A and HLA-B alleles for most subjects in the first cohort. The authors suggested that the approach could potentially be generalized to other disease states and immunological phenotypes. Because HLA typing was missing for some donors at each locus, association tests included only the typed subset. This cohort had only TCR beta chains sequenced, and the lack of alpha or paired-chain data limited which features could be detected. A cluster of highly shared sequence variants was judged likely to represent a technical artifact of the sequencing pipeline. Assigning TCR associations to individual alleles was difficult when HLA alleles, especially DR and DQ, strongly co-occurred. Linkage disequilibrium might explain the correlated functional status among segregating V segments, but an unknown experimental factor could not be excluded. In a later analysis, most CMV-associated TCR beta chains were found to appear HLA-restricted, with HLA associations seemingly driven largely by CMV exposure. According to a later analysis, parvovirus B19, influenza, CMV and Epstein-Barr virus appeared linked to several top co-occurrence clusters. Most TCR sequences were seen in very few donors, while some public TCRs were found in many individuals. The study gave a list of some 150 TCR beta chains associated with cytomegalovirus. The earlier analysis of approximately 560 of the donors excluded around 17 rarely observed V segments, including chromosome 9 orphons, because counts were too low.

Libraries were built with the immunoSEQ multiplex PCR assay. The multiplex PCR relied on a mix of 60 forward primers for TCR Vbeta segments and 13 reverse primers for TCR Jbeta segments. A multiplex PCR assay on genomic DNA amplified the CDR3 region of rearranged TCR beta genes. On the Illumina HiSeq System, the amplified TCR beta libraries were sequenced as 87-base-pair reads. The study's processing was this. Across the roughly 600 repertoires, a later analysis counted 60 million to 90 million unique TCR beta chains, around 11 million of which were shared by at least two donors. Raw reads were error-corrected and collapsed into unique sequences with a nearest-neighbor algorithm that merged closely related sequences to remove PCR and sequencing errors. CDR3 sequences were aligned to IMGT reference sequences to assign V, D and J gene segments. For a sequence to be retained, a match of at least six nucleotides to both a V gene segment and a J gene segment was required. A rearrangement was called productive if the CDR3 had no stop codons and remained in frame with V and J, and every other rearrangement was called non-productive. CDR3 was defined by IMGT convention, running from the second conserved V-encoded cysteine to the conserved J-encoded phenylalanine. The earlier analysis of about 610 of the donors excluded sequences that lacked an unambiguous match to a single V gene segment. In an earlier analysis of roughly 500 of the donors, V segments were called functional above 56.7% productive rearrangements and were called segregating when the between-donor standard deviation exceeded 5%. A statistical classification framework was built for diagnosing cytomegalovirus status from the catalog of TCR beta chain sequences. In a later analysis, V and J genes were assigned by comparing TCR nucleotide sequences against IMGT/GENE-DB human TR gene sequences. In a later analysis, CDR3 sequences and most-parsimonious VDJ recombination scenarios were assigned using the TCRdist pipeline. In a later analysis, every TCR beta chain was defined by the combination of its CDR3 amino acid sequence and its V-gene family, and reads without a unique V-gene family were dropped. To address suspected cross-contamination and a sequencing artifact, a later analysis removed around 590 highly shared, low-generation-probability nucleotide sequences. In a later analysis, a clonal expansion index for each public chain was calculated from normalized within-repertoire ranks of inferred template counts. Generation probabilities in a later analysis came from a VDJ recombination model fitted to out-of-frame rearrangements, and those results were checked against IGoR. A later analysis scored TCR-TCR, TCR-HLA and TCR-CMV co-occurrence with hypergeometric tests, applying a repertoire-size bias correction to TCR pairs. In a later analysis, false discovery rates were estimated by permuting HLA or CMV assignments 20 times. In a later analysis, co-occurring TCRs were grouped with DBSCAN, and TCRdist sequence similarity was added when clustering was performed within HLA-allele-positive subsets. Co-occurrence clustering excluded repertoires with fewer than 30,000 or more than 120,000 public chains, plus five with anomalous nucleotide sharing. TCRdb obtained this table from immuneACCESS and retained in-frame rearrangements with V and J assigned. These tables miss some clones; where compared with another copy, unresolved V genes account for less than half of the shortfall, and the remainder is unexplained. The V and J calls and clone size were taken over from that table, and D and trimming were inferred from the DNA. This sample comprises 100,000 or so clones, roughly 70% of them detected only once. The ten largest make up roughly a tenth of the sample.

CDR1 is given as SNHLY and CDR2 as FYNNEI, both from the germline V gene. From its cysteine to its phenylalanine, the CDR3 spans 18 amino acids. The only DNA kept is the CDR3, 54 bases in frame from the first base. Trimmed from V: 2 bases; trimmed from J: 0 bases; junction bases lacking a gene match: 7. The cohort consisted of hundreds of healthy bone marrow donors. At the time of sampling, every cohort member was nominally healthy, though immune exposures that went unrecorded were likely present. The donor tested CMV seronegative and was one of the 352 seronegative cohort members. Each donor provided a peripheral blood sample, and peripheral blood mononuclear cells were used for TCR beta sequencing. Genomic DNA was extracted from the blood cell samples with the Qiagen DNeasy Blood Extraction Kit.

Recombination linked TRBV2 to TRBJ2-6; 7 junctional bases match TRBD1. This sequence originates from a man aged 50 to 59 in good health and CMV-seronegative. Sequenced input: PBMCs. The DNA reads as follows: TGTGCCAGCAGTGAAAGGGGCAGGGGGAGCTCTGGGGCCAACGTCCTGACTTTC. Protein translation: CASSERGRGSSGANVLTF. The CDR3 plus the reference TRBV2 and TRBJ2-6 genes for the other parts give the full variable domain: EPEVTQTPSHQVTQMGQEVILRCVPISNHLYFYWYRQILGQKVEFLVSFYNNEISEKSEIFDDQFSVERPDGSNFTLKIRSTKLEDSAMYFCASSERGRGSSGANVLTFGAGSRLTVL.